The clone carrying this TCR beta chain was observed many times. Per germline, CDR1 SGHDT and CDR2 YYEEEE. The V and J ends lost 5 bases and 4 bases respectively, with 18 bases between them. The CDR3 contains 15 residues. This entry is derived from a study of T cells in Graves' hyperthyroidism and ophthalmopathy. TCR beta CDR3 region amplification was performed from RNA transcripts. In the first-round RT-PCR of the TCR CDR3, the HTBI primer set was used. MiXCR, run by TCRdb on the multiplex PCR reads, gives a single entry per CDR3 protein. The sample carries approximately 400,000 distinct CDR3 sequences, roughly 14% recorded once.

The chain recombines TRBV5-6 with TRBJ2-5; possibly TRBD1 for D (5 bases). The sequence came from a woman younger than 30 with Graves' hyperthyroidism. The sample consisted of blood. The CDR3 here is CASRGEGVGRETQYF. The CDR3 DNA is TGTGCCAGCAGGGGTGAAGGGGTTGGCCGAGAGACCCAGTACTTC.